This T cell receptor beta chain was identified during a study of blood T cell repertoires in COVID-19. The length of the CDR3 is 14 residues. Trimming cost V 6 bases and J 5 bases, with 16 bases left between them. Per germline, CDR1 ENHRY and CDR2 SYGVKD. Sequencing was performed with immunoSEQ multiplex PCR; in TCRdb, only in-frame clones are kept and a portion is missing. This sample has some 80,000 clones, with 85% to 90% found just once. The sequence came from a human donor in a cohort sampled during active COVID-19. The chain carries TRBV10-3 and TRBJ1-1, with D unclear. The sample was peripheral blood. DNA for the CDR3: TGTGCCATCAGGAACATCCTCCGGGGAACTGAAGCTTTCTTT. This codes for CAIRNILRGTEAFF.